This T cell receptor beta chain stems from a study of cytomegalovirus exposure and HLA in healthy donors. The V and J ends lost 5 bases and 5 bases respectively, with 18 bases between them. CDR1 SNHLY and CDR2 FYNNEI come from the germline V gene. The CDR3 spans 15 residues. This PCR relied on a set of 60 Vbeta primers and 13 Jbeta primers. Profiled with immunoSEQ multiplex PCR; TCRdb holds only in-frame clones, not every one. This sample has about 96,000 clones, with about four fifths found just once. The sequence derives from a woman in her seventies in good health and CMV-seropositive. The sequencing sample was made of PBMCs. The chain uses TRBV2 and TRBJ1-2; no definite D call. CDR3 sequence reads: CASSSSVGIPYGYTF. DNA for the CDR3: TGTGCCAGCAGTTCTTCAGTGGGCATCCCATATGGCTACACCTTC.